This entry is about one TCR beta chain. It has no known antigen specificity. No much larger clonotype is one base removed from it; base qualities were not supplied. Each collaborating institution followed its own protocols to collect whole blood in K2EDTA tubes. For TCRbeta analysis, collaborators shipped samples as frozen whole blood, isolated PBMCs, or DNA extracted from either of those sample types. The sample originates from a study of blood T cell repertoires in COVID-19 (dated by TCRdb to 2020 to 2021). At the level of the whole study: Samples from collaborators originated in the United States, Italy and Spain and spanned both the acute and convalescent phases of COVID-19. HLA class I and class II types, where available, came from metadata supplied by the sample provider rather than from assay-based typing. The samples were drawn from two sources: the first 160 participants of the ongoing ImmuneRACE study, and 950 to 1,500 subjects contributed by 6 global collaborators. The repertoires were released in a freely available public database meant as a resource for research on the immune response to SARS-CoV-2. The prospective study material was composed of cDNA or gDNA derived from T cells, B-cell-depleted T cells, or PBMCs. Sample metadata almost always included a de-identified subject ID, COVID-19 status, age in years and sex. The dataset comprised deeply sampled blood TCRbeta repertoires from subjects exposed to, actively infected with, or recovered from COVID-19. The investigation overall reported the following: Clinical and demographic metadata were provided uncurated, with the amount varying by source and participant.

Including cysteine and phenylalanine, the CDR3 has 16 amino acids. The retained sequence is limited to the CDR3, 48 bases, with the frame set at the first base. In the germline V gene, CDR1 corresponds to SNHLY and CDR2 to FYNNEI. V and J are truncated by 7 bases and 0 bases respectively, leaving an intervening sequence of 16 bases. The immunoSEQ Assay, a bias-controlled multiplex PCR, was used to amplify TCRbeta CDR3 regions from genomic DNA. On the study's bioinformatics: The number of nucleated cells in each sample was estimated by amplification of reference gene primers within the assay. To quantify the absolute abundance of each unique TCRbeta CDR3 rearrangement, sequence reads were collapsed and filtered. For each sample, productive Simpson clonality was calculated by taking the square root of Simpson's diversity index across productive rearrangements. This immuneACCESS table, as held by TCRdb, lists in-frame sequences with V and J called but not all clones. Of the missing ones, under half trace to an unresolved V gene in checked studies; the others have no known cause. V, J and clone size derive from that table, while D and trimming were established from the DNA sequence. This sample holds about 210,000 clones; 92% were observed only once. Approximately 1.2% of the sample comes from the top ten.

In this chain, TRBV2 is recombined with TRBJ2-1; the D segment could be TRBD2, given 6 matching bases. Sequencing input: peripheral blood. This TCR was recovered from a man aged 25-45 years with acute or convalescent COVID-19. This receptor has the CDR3 CASTITMGGSYNEQFF. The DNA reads TGTGCCAGCACGATTACAATGGGGGGCTCCTACAATGAGCAGTTCTTC.